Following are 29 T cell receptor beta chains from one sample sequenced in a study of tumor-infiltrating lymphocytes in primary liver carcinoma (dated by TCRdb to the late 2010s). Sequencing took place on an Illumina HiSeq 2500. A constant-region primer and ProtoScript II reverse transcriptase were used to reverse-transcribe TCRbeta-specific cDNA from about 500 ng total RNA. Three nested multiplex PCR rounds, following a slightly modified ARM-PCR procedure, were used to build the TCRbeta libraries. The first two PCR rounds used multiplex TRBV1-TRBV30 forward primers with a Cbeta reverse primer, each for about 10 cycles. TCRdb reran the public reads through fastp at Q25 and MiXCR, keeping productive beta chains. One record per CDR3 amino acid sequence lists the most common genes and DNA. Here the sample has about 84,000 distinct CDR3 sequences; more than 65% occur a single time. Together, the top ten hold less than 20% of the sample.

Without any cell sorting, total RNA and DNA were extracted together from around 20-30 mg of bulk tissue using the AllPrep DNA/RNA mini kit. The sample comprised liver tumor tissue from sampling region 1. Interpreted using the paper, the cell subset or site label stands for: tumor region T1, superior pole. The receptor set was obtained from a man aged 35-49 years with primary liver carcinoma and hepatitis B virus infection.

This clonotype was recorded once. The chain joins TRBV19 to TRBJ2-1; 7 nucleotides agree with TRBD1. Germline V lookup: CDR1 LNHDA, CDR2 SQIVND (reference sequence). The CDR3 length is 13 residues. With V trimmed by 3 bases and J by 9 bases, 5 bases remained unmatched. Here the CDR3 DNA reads TGTGCCAGTAGTATCGACAGGGACATTGAGCAGTTCTTC. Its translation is CASSIDRDIEQFF. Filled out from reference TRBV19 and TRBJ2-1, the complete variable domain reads DGGITQSPKYLFRKEGQNVTLSCEQNLNHDAMYWYRQDPGQGLRLIYYSQIVNDFQKGDIAEGYSVSREKKESFPLTVTSAQKNPTAFYLCASSIDRDIEQFFGPGTRLTVL.

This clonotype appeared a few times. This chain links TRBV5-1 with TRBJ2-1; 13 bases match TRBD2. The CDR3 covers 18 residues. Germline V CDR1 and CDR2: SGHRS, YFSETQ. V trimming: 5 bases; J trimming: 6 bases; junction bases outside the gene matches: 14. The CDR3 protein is CASSPGLAGVGSSNEQFF. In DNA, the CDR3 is TGCGCCAGCAGTCCAGGACTAGCGGGAGTCGGTAGTAGCAATGAGCAGTTCTTC. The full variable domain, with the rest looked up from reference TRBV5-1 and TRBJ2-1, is KAGVTQTPRYLIKTRGQQVTLSCSPISGHRSVSWYQQTPGQGLQFLFEYFSETQRNKGNFPGRFSGRQFSNSRSEMNVSTLELGDSALYLCASSPGLAGVGSSNEQFFGPGTRLTVL.

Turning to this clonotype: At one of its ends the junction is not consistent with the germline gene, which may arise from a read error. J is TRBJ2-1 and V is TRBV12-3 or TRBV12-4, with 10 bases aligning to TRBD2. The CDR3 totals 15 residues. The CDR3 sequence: CASRRRGTSGNDQFF. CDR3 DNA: TGTGCCAGCAGGCGTCGAGGAACTAGCGGGAATGATCAGTTCTTC.

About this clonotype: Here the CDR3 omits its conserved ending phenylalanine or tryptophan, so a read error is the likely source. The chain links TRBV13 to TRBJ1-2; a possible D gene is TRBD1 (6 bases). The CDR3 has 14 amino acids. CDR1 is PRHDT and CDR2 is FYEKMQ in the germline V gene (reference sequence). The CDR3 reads CTSSYTGHPYGYTS. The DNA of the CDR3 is TGTACCAGCAGCTACACGGGACACCCCTATGGCTACACCTCC.

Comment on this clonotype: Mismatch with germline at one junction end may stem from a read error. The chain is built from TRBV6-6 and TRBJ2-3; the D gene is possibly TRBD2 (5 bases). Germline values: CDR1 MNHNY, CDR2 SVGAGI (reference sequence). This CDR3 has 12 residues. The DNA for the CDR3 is TGTGTCAGCAGTTGGGAGCCAGATACGCAGTATTTT. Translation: CVSSWEPDTQYF.

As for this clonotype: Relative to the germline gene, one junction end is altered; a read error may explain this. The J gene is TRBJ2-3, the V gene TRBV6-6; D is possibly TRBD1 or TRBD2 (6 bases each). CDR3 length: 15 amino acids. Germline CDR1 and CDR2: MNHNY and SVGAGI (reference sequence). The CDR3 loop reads CVSSPTDGGTDMQYF. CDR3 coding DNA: TGTGTCAGCAGTCCCACCGACGGGGGCACAGATATGCAGTATTTT.

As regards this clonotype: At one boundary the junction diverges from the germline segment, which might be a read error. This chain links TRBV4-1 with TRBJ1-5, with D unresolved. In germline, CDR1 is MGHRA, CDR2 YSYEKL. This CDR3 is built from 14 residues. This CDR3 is CASSPSLSSQSQQF. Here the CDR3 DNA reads TGCGCCAGCAGCCCCTCATTAAGCAGTCAGTCCCAGCAATTT.

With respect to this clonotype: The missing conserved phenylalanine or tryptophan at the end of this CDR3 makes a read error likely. The chain's CDR3 is CSVVQEDRMQYL. CDR3 coding DNA: TGCAGCGTTGTACAGGAGGACCGTATGCAGTACTTA. The chain joins TRBV29-1 to TRBJ2-7, with D perhaps being TRBD1 or TRBD2 (5 bases each). Germline V gene lookup returns CDR1 SQVTM and CDR2 ANQGSEA. The CDR3 spans 12 residues. Trimming took off 4 bases at V and 9 bases at J, with 16 bases between the two ends.

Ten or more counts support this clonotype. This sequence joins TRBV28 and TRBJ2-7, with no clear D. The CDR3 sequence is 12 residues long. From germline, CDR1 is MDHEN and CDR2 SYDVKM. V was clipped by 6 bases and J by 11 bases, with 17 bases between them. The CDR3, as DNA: TGTGCCAGCAGCCGGACGGATAAGAAGGAGTACTTC. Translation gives CASSRTDKKEYF.

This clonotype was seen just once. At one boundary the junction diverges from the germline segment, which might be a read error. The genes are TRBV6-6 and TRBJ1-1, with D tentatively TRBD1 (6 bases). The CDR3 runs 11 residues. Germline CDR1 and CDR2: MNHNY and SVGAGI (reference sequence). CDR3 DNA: TGTGCCAGCAGCTTGGACAGTAAAGCTTTCTTC. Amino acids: CASSLDSKAFF.

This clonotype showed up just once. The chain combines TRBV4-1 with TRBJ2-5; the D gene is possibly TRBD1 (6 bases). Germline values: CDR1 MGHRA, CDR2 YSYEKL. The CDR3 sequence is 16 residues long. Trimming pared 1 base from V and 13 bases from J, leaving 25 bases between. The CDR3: CASSQGTAAMGETLYF. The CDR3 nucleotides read TGCGCCAGCAGCCAAGGGACAGCAGCGATGGGAGAGACTCTGTACTTC.

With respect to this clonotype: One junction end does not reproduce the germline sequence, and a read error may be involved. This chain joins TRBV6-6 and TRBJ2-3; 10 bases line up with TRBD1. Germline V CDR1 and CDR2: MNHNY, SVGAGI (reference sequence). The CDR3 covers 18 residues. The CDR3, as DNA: TGTCCCAGCAGTTACCCGACAGGGGGCCTATTATACACAGATACGCAGTATTTT. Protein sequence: CPSSYPTGGLLYTDTQYF.

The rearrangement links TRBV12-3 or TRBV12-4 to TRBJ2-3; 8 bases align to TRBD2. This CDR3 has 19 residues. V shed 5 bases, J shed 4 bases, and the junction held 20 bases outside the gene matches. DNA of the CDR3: TGTGCCAGCAGTCAGGACGGATACTCCGGCGGGAGGCCCCCAGATACGCAGTATTTT. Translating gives CASSQDGYSGGRPPDTQYF.

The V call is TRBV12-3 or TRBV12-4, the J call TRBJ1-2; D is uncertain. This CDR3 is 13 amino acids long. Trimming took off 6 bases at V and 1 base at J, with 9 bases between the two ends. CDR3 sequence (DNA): TGTGCCAGCAGCAGACTGATTAACTATGGCTACACCTTC. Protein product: CASSRLINYGYTF.

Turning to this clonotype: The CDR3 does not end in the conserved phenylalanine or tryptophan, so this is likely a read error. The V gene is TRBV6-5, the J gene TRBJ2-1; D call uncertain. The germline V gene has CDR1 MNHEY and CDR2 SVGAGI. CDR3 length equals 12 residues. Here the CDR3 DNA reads TGTGCCAGCAGTTACTCGTACAAGGAGCAGTTCCTC. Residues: CASSYSYKEQFL.

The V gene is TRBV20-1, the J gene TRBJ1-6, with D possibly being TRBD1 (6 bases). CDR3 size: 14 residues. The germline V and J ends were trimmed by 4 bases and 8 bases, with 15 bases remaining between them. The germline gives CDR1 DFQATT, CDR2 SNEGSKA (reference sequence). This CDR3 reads CSAIGGSRDSPLHF. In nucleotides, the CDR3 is TGCAGTGCTATAGGGGGATCAAGGGATTCACCCCTCCACTTT.

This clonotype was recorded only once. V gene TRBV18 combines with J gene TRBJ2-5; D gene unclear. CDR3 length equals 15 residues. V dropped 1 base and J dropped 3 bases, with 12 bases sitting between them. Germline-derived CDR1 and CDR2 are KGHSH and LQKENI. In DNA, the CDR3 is TGTGCCAGCTCACCACAAGCGACGGACGAAGAGACCCAGTACTTC. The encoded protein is CASSPQATDEETQYF. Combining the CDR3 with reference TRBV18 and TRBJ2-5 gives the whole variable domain NAGVMQNPRHLVRRRGQEARLRCSPMKGHSHVYWYRQLPEEGLKFMVYLQKENIIDESGMPKERFSAEFPKEGPSILRIQQVVRGDSAAYFCASSPQATDEETQYFGPGTRLLVL.

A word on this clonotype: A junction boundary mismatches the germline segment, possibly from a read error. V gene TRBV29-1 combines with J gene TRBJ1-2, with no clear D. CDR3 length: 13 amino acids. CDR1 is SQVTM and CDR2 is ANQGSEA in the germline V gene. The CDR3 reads CNVVRDEPHGYTF. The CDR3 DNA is TGCAACGTTGTCCGGGATGAACCCCATGGCTACACCTTC.

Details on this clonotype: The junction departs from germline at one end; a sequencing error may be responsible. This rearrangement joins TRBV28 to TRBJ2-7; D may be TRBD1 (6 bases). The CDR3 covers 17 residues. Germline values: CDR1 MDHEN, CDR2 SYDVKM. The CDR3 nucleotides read TGTGCCAGCAGCACTACAGGGACATGGGGGAGCTCCTACGAGCAGCACTTC. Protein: CASSTTGTWGSSYEQHF.

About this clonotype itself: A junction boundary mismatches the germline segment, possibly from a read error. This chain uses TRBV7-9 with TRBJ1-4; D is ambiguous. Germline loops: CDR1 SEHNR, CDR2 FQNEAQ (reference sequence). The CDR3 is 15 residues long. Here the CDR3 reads CARSSAQALNEKLFF. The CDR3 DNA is TGTGCCAGGAGCTCAGCTCAGGCCCTAAATGAAAAACTGTTTTTT.

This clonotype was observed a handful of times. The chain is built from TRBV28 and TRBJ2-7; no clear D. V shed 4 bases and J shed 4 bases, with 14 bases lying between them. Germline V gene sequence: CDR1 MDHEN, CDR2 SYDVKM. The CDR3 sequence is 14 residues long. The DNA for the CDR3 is TGTGCCAGCAGTTCTACGGTCAGGCTTTACGAGCAGTACTTC. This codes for CASSSTVRLYEQYF. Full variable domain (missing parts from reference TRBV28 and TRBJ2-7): DVKVTQSSRYLVKRTGEKVFLECVQDMDHENMFWYRQDPGLGLRLIYFSYDVKMKEKGDIPEGYSVSREKKERFSLILESASTNQTSMYLCASSSTVRLYEQYFGPGTRLTVT.

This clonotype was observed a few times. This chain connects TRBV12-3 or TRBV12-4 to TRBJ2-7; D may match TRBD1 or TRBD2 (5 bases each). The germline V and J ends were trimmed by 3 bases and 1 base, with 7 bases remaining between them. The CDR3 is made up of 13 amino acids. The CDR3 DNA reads TGTGCCAGCAGTTTGAGGGGTTCCTACGAGCAGTACTTC. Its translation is CASSLRGSYEQYF.

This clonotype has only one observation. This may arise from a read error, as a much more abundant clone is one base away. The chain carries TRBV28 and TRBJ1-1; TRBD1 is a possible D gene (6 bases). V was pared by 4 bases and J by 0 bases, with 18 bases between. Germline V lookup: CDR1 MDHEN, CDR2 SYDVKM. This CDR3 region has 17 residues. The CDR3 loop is CASSSPLQGNMNTEAFF. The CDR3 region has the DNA TGTGCCAGCAGTTCTCCGCTCCAGGGGAACATGAACACTGAAGCTTTCTTT. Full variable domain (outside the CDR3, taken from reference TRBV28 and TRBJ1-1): DVKVTQSSRYLVKRTGEKVFLECVQDMDHENMFWYRQDPGLGLRLIYFSYDVKMKEKGDIPEGYSVSREKKERFSLILESASTNQTSMYLCASSSPLQGNMNTEAFFGQGTRLTVV.

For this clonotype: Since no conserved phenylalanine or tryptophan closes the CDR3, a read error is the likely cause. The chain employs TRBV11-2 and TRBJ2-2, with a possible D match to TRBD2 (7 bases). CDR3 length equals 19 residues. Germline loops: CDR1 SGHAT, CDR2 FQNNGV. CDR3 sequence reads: CASCLDRGGVRPNTGELFL. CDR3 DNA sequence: TGTGCCAGCTGCTTAGATCGAGGGGGGGTGCGCCCGAACACCGGGGAGCTGTTTCTT.

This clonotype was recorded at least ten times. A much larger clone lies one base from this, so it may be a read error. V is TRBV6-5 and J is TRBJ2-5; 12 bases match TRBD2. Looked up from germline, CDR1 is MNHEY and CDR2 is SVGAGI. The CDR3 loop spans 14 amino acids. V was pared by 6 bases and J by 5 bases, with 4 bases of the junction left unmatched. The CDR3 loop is CASSLGTSGETQYF. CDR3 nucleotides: TGTGCCAGCAGCCTAGGGACTAGCGGGGAGACCCAGTACTTC.

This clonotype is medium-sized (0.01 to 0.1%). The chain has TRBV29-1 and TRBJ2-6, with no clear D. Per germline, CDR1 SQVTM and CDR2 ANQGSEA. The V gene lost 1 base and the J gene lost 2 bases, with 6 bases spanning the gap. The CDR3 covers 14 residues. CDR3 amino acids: CSVEGGPGANVLTF. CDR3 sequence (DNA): TGCAGCGTTGAAGGTGGGCCTGGGGCCAACGTCCTGACTTTC.

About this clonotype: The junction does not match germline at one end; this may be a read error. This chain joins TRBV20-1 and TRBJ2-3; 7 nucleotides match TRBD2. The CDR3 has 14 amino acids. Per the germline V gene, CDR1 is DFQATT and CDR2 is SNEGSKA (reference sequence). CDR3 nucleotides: TGCAGTGCGCCCCTGGGGGGAGGGAGATATACACAGTATTTT. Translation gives CSAPLGGGRYTQYF.

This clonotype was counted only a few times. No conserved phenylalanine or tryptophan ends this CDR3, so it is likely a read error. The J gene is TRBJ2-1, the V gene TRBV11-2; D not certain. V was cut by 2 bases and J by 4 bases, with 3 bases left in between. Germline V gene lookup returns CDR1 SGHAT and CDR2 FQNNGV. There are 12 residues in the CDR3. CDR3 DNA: TGTGCCAGCAGCTTAACATACAATGAGCAGTTCCTC. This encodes CASSLTYNEQFL.

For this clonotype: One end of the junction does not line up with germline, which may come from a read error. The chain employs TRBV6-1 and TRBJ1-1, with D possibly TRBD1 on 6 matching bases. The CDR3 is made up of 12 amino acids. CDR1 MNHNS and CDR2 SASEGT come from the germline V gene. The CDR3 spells CASTEKQGRAFF. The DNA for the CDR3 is TGTGCTAGCACTGAAAAACAGGGACGAGCTTTCTTT.